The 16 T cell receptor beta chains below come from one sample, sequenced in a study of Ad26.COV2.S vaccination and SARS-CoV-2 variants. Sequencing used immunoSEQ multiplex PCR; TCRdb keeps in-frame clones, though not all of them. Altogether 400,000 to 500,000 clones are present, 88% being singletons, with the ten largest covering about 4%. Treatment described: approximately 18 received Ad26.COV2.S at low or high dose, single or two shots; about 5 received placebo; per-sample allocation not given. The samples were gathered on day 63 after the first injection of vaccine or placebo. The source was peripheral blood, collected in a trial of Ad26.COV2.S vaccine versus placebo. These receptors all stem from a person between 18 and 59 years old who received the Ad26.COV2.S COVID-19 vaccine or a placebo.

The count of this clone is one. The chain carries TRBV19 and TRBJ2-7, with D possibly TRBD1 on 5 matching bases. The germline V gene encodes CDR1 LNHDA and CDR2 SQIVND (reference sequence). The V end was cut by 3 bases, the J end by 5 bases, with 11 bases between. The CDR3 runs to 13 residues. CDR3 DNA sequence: TGTGCCAGTAGTATCCCAGGGCCAAACGAGCAGTACTTC. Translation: CASSIPGPNEQYF.

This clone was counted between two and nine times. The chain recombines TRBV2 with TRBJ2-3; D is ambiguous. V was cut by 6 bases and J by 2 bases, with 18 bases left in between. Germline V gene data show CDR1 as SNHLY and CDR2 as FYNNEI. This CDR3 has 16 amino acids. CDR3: CASRTLLSGPTDTQYF. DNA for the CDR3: TGTGCCAGCAGGACCCTTCTGTCCGGACCCACAGATACGCAGTATTTT.

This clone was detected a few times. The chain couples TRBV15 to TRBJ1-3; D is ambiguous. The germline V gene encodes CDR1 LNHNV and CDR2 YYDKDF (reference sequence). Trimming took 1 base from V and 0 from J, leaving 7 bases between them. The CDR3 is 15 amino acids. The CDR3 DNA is TGTGCCACCAGCAGAGTCCGGAGCTCTGGAAACACCATATATTTT. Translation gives CATSRVRSSGNTIYF.

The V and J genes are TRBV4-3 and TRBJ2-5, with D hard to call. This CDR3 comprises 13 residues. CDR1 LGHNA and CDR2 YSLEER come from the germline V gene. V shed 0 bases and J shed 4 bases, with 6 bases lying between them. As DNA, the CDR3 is TGCGCCAGCAGCCAAGAAGGGTTAGAGACCCAGTACTTC. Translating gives CASSQEGLETQYF.

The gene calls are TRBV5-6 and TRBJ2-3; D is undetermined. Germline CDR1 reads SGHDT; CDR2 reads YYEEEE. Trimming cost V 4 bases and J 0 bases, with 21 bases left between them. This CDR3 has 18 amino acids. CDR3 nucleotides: TGTGCCAGCAGCAAAACTAATCGACGGTACACTAGCACAGATACGCAGTATTTT. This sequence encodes CASSKTNRRYTSTDTQYF.

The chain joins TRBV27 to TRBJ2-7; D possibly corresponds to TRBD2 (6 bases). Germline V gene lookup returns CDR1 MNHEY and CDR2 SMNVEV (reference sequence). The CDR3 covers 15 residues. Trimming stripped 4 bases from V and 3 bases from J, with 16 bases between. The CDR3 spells CASSSPGTGLYEQYF. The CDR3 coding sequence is TGTGCCAGCAGTTCCCCAGGGACTGGTCTCTACGAGCAGTACTTC.

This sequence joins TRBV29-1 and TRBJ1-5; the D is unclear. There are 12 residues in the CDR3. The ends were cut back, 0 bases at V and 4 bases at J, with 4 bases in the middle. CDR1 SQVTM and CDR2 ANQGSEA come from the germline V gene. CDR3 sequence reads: CSVEDPNQPQHF. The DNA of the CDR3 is TGCAGCGTTGAAGATCCTAATCAGCCCCAGCATTTT.

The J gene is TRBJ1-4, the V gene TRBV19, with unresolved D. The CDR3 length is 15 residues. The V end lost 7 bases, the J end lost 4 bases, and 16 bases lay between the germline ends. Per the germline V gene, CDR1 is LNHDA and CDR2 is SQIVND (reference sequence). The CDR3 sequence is CASNPRRSVNEKLFF. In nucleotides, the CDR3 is TGTGCCAGTAACCCCCGACGGAGTGTTAATGAAAAACTGTTTTTT.

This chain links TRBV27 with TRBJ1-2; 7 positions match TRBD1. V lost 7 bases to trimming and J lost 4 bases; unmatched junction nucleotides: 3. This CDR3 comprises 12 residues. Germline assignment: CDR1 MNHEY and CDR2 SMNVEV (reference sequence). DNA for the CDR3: TGTGCCAGCACAAGGGACAGCTATGGCTACACCTTC. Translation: CASTRDSYGYTF.

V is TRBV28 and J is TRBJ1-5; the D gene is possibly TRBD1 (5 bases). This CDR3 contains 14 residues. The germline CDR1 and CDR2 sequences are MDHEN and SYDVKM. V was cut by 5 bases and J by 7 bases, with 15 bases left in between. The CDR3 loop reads CASSARLGGQPQHF. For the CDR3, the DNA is TGTGCCAGCAGTGCACGCCTCGGGGGGCAGCCCCAGCATTTT.

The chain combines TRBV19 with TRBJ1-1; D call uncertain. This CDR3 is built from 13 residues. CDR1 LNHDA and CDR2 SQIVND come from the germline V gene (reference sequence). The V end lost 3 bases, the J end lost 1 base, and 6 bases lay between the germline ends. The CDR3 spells CASSMHTNTEAFF. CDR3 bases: TGTGCCAGTAGTATGCATACGAACACTGAAGCTTTCTTT.

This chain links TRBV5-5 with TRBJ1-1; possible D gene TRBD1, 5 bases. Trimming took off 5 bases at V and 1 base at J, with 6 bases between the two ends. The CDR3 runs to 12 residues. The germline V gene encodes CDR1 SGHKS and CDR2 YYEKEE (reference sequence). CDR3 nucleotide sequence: TGTGCCAGCAGACAGGCGAACACTGAAGCTTTCTTT. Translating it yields CASRQANTEAFF.

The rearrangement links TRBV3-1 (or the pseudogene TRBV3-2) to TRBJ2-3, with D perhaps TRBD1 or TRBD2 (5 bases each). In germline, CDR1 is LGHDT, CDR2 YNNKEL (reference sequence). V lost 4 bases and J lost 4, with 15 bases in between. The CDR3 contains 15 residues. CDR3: CASSLGAALADTQYF. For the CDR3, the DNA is TGTGCCAGCAGCCTCGGGGCGGCCTTGGCAGATACGCAGTATTTT.

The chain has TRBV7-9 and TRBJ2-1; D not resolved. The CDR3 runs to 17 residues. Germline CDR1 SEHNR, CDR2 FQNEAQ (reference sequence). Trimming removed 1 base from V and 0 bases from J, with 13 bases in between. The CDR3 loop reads CASSLDSKPSSYNEQFF. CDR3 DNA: TGTGCCAGCAGCTTAGATTCCAAGCCATCCTCCTACAATGAGCAGTTCTTC. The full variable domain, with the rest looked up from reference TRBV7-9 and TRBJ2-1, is DTGVSQNPRHKITKRGQNVTFRCDPISEHNRLYWYRQTLGQGPEFLTYFQNEAQLEKSRLLSDRFSAERPKGSFSTLEIQRTEQGDSAMYLCASSLDSKPSSYNEQFFGPGTRLTVL.

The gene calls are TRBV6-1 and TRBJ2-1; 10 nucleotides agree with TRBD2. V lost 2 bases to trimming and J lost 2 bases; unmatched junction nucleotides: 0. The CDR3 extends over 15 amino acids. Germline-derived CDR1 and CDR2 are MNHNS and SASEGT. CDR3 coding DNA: TGTGCCAGCAGTGAAAGCGGGGGGGCCTACAATGAGCAGTTCTTC. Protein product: CASSESGGAYNEQFF.

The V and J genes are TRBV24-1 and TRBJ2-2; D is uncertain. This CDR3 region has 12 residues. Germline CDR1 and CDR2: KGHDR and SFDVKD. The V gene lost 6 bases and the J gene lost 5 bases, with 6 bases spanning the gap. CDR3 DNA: TGTGCCACCAGTTTAAGGACCGGGGAGCTGTTTTTT. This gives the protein CATSLRTGELFF.